This is a list of T cell receptor beta chains from one sample in a study of T cell changes during pregnancy in multiple sclerosis. TCRdb's copy holds only in-frame clones and misses some; the assay was immunoSEQ multiplex PCR. The sample lists 65,000 or so clones; roughly 88% were seen once. Specimen: peripheral blood, collected in the second trimester of pregnancy. The receptors derive from a female donor in good health, enrolled as a control in a pregnancy study. CDR3s include the opening cysteine and the closing phenylalanine or tryptophan. A D gene is named only where the DNA matches it firmly. Only some rows state a clone size, as once, few, many or a class for expanded clones.

TRBJ2-7	TRBD2	.	TRBV5-1	CASSLGRAGSEQYF	TGCGCCAGCAGCCTCGGGAGGGCCGGTTCCGAGCAGTACTTC
TRBJ2-5	.	.	TRBV9	CASSPQQGLRETQYF	TGTGCCAGCAGCCCCCAACAGGGCCTTCGGGAGACCCAGTACTTC
TRBJ1-1	TRBD1	once	TRBV7-3	CASSLMGRGRLNTEAFF	TGTGCCAGCAGCTTAATGGGTAGGGGGCGATTAAACACTGAAGCTTTCTTT
TRBJ2-2	.	once	TRBV27	CASRRQGSTGELFF	TGTGCCAGCAGACGGCAGGGGTCCACCGGGGAGCTGTTTTTT
TRBJ2-7	.	.	TRBV29-1	CSVEIGYEQYF	TGCAGCGTTGAAATCGGCTACGAGCAGTACTTC
TRBJ2-7	TRBD1	.	TRBV6-5	CASSPGGGYPYEQYF	TGTGCCAGCAGTCCAGGGGGCGGGTATCCCTACGAGCAGTACTTC
TRBJ2-1	.	.	TRBV10-2	CASSDPPGHLSYNEQFF	TGCGCCAGCAGTGATCCTCCGGGACACCTCTCCTACAATGAGCAGTTCTTC
TRBJ2-1	.	.	TRBV5-8	CASNQDGRQTYNEQFF	TGTGCCAGCAACCAGGACGGGAGACAAACCTACAATGAGCAGTTCTTC
TRBJ1-3	.	.	TRBV7-3	CASSLISGSPSPSSGNTIYF	TGTGCCAGCAGCTTAATATCGGGTTCCCCGTCCCCCTCGTCTGGAAACACCATATATTTT
TRBJ2-7	TRBD1	.	TRBV4-1	CASSPTGTGLYEQYF	TGCGCCAGCAGCCCCACCGGGACAGGGCTTTACGAGCAGTACTTC
TRBJ1-2	.	once	TRBV30	CAWSQTSPHSYGYTF	TGTGCCTGGAGCCAAACCTCTCCCCACAGCTATGGCTACACCTTC
TRBJ2-4	.	.	TRBV23-1	CASSQSSGTAPFCKNIQYF	TGCGCCAGCAGTCAAAGTAGCGGGACAGCCCCCTTTTGCAAAAACATTCAGTACTTC
TRBJ2-2	TRBD1	.	TRBV5-1	CASSLRGGSGELFF	TGCGCCAGCAGCTTGAGAGGGGGCTCCGGGGAGCTGTTTTTT
TRBJ2-1	.	.	TRBV5-4	CASSLESGRDRAYNEQFF	TGTGCCAGCAGCTTGGAGTCGGGGCGGGACCGGGCCTACAATGAGCAGTTCTTC
TRBJ2-5	TRBD2	.	TRBV4-2	CASSHLLAGGRRETQYF	TGTGCCAGCAGCCATCTACTAGCGGGGGGGCGGCGAGAGACCCAGTACTTC
TRBJ2-1	.	once	TRBV10-1	CASSDYDGDNEQFF	TGCGCCAGCAGTGACTACGACGGGGACAATGAGCAGTTCTTC
TRBJ1-3	.	.	TRBV2	CASRSGGLSTNTIYF	TGTGCCAGCAGGAGCGGAGGACTCTCGACGAACACCATATATTTT
TRBJ2-7	.	once	TRBV30	CAWRAVSFVDEQYF	TGTGCCTGGAGGGCGGTCTCATTTGTCGACGAGCAGTACTTC
TRBJ2-7	TRBD2	.	TRBV2	CASIPEGLEFGYEQYF	TGTGCCAGCATCCCCGAAGGACTAGAATTCGGCTACGAGCAGTACTTC
TRBJ2-3	TRBD2	.	TRBV5-1	CASSFRGGPDTQYF	TGCGCCAGCAGCTTTCGGGGGGGCCCAGATACGCAGTATTTT
TRBJ2-1	.	.	TRBV9	CASSVRGNSYNEQFF	TGTGCCAGCAGCGTCCGCGGGAACTCCTACAATGAGCAGTTCTTC
TRBJ1-2	TRBD1	.	TRBV5-1	CASSSGQGNGYTF	TGCGCCAGCAGCTCCGGACAGGGGAATGGCTACACCTTC
TRBJ1-2	.	.	TRBV6-4	CAIEQGEGGYTF	TGTGCCATCGAACAGGGAGAGGGTGGCTACACCTTC
TRBJ2-7	TRBD2	.	TRBV18	CASSPAGGSYEQYF	TGTGCCAGCTCACCAGCGGGAGGGTCCTACGAGCAGTACTTC
TRBJ1-1	.	.	TRBV25-1	CASTKGRGGAEAFF	TGTGCCAGCACAAAAGGGCGAGGGGGGGCTGAAGCTTTCTTT
TRBJ2-1	TRBD2	.	TRBV27	CASSSVLVLAPYNEQFF	TGTGCCAGCAGTTCGGTACTGGTACTAGCGCCCTACAATGAGCAGTTCTTC